Below are 5 T cell receptor beta chains sequenced from a single sample in a study of metastatic and nonmetastatic thyroid tumors. Patients underwent thyroid surgery, and none had received any treatment before it. TCRdb re-called the PCR reads through MiXCR. The sample lists about 4,000 clones, 30% to 35% occurring once. The specimen was adjacent normal tissue. The receptors were sampled from a female donor with papillary thyroid cancer or a benign thyroid nodule (not recorded which). Some clones in this sample may be carry-over from other donors' samples.

This clone was picked up a small number of times. The CDR3 sequence is CASMTTGMGNSPLHF. CDR3 in DNA: TGTGCCAGCATGACGACAGGGATGGGGAATTCACCCCTCCACTTT. The gene calls are TRBV2 and TRBJ1-6, with 7 bases aligning to TRBD1. Trimming cost V 7 bases and J 7 bases; bases outside gene matches: 10. CDR1 and CDR2 from the germline V gene are SNHLY and FYNNEI. The length of the CDR3 is 15 residues.

This clone was detected a few times. This sequence joins TRBV6-5 and TRBJ2-1; 7 bases agree with TRBD2. Looked up from germline, CDR1 is MNHEY and CDR2 is SVGAGI. The CDR3 has 15 amino acids. V was pared by 4 bases and J by 3 bases, with 6 bases of the junction left unmatched. The CDR3 DNA is TGTGCCAGCAGTTCCGAGACTAGCTTCTACAATGAGCAGTTCTTC. It translates to CASSSETSFYNEQFF.

The chain combines TRBV7-8 with TRBJ1-2, with D uncertain. The V end was cut by 6 bases, the J end by 6 bases, with 20 bases between. There are 15 residues in the CDR3. Looked up from germline, CDR1 is SGHVS and CDR2 is FQNEAQ. The CDR3 loop reads CASSVSRSPTDGYTF. CDR3 sequence (DNA): TGTGCCAGCAGTGTTAGTAGATCCCCCACGGATGGCTACACCTTC.

Comment on this clone: The junction does not match germline at one end; this may be a read error. The chain links TRBV12-3 or TRBV12-4 to TRBJ2-3; TRBD1 is a possible D gene (5 bases). The CDR3 runs to 16 residues. The CDR3 DNA is TGTGCCAGCAGTTTTAGTGCAGGTAGGGGCACAGATACTCAGTATTTT. This translates into CASSFSAGRGTDTQYF.

J is TRBJ2-1 and V is TRBV12-3 or TRBV12-4, with 7 bases lining up with TRBD2. This CDR3 contains 17 residues. V was pared by 5 bases and J by 2 bases, with 12 bases of the junction left unmatched. This CDR3 is CASSPPGLSGTYNEQFF. The CDR3, as DNA: TGTGCCAGCAGTCCTCCGGGACTAAGCGGGACCTACAATGAGCAGTTCTTC.